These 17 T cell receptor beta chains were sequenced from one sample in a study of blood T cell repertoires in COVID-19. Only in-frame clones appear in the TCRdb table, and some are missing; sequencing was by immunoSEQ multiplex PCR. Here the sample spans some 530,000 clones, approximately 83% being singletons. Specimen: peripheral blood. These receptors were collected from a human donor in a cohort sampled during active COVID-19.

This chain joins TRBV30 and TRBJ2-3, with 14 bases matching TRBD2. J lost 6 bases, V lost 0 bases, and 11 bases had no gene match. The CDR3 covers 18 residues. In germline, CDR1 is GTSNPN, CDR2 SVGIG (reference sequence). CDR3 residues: CAWSVKRLAGGTTDTQYF. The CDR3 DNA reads TGTGCCTGGAGTGTAAAACGACTAGCGGGAGGGACAACCGATACGCAGTATTTT.

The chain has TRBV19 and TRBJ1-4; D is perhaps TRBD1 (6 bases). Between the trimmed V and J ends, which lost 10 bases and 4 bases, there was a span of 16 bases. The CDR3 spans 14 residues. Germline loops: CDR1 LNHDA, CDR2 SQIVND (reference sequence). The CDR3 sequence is CATHSGHFNEKLFF. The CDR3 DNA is TGTGCCACTCATTCGGGACACTTTAATGAAAAACTGTTTTTT.

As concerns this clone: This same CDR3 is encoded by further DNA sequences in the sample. The CDR3 DNA sequence: TGTGCCAGCTCACCGGACTCCAACACTGAAGCTTTCTTT. Translating gives CASSPDSNTEAFF. This chain uses TRBV18 with TRBJ1-1; no definite D call. Germline values: CDR1 KGHSH, CDR2 LQKENI. The CDR3 spans 13 residues. V was trimmed by 3 bases and J by 2 bases, leaving 7 bases between them. The full variable domain, in which reference TRBV18 and TRBJ1-1 provide the parts outside the CDR3, is NAGVMQNPRHLVRRRGQEARLRCSPMKGHSHVYWYRQLPEEGLKFMVYLQKENIIDESGMPKERFSAEFPKEGPSILRIQQVVRGDSAAYFCASSPDSNTEAFFGQGTRLTVV.

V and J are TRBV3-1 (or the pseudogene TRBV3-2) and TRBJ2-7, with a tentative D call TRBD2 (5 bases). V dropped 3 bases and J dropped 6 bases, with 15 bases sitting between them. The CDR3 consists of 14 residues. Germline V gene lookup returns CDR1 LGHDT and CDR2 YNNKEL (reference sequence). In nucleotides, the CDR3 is TGTGCCAGCAGCCAGCAACTAGAGGGCTTCGAGCAGTACTTC. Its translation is CASSQQLEGFEQYF.

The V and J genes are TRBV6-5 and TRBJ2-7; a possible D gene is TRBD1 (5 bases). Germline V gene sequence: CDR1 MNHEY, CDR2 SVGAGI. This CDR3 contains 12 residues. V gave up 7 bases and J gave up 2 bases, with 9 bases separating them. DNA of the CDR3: TGTGCCAGCAATGTCAGGGCCTACGAGCAGTACTTC. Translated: CASNVRAYEQYF.

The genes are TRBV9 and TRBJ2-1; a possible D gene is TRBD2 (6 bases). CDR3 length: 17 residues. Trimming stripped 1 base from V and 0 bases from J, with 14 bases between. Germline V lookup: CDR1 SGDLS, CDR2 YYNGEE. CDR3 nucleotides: TGTGCCAGCAGCGTAACGATAGGCGGGAACTCCTACAATGAGCAGTTCTTC. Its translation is CASSVTIGGNSYNEQFF.

For the CDR3, the DNA is TGTGCCAGCAGGACAGGGGGCGCGGGTTCCCTGTTTTTT. Protein sequence: CASRTGGAGSLFF. The J gene is TRBJ1-4, the V gene TRBV28; 10 bases are shared with TRBD1. This CDR3 has 13 amino acids. V gave up 6 bases and J gave up 14 bases; unmatched junction bases: 9. CDR1 and CDR2 from the germline V gene are MDHEN and SYDVKM.

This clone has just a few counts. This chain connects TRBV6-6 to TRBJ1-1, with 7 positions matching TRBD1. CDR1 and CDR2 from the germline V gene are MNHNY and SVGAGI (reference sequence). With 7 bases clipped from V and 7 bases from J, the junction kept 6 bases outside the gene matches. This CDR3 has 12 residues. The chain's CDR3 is CASTRQGNEAFF. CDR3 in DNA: TGTGCCAGCACCCGACAGGGAAATGAAGCTTTCTTT.

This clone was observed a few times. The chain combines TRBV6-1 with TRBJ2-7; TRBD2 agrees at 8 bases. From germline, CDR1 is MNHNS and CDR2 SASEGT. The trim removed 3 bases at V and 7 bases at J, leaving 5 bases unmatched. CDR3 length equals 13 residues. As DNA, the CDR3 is TGTGCCAGCAGTGACGGGAGGGCCAGGGAGCAGTACTTC. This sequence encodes CASSDGRAREQYF.

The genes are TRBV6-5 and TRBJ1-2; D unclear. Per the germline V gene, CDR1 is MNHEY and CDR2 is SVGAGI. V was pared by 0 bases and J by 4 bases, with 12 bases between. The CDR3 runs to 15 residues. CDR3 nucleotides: TGTGCCAGCAGTTACTCGGGCGGGCGGCCCTATGGCTACACCTTC. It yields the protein CASSYSGGRPYGYTF.

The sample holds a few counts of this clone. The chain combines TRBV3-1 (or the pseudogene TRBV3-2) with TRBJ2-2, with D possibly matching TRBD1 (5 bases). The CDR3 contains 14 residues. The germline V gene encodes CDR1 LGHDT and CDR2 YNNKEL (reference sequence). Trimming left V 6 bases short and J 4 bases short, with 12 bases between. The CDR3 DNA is TGTGCCAGCAGTTCACAGGCGGCCACCGGGGAGCTGTTTTTT. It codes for CASSSQAATGELFF.

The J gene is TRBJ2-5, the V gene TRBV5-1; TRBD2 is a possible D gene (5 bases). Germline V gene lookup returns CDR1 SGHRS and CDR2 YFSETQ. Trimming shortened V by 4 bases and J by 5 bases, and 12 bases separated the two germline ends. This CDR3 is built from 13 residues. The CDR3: CASSPGVRETQYF. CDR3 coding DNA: TGCGCCAGCAGCCCCGGGGTACGGGAGACCCAGTACTTC.

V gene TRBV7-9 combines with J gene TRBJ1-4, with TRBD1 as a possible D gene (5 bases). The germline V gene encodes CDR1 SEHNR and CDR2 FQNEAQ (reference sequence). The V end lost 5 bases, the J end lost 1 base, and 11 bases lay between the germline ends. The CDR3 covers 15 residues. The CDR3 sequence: CASSPGTLTNEKLFF. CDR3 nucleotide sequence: TGTGCCAGCAGCCCGGGGACTCTAACTAATGAAAAACTGTTTTTT.

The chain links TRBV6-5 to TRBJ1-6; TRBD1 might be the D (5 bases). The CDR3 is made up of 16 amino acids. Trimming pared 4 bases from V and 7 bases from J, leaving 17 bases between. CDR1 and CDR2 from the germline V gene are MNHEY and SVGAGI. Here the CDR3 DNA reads TGTGCCAGCAGTTCCTACGACAGAGGTGGCAATTCACCCCTCCACTTT. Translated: CASSSYDRGGNSPLHF.

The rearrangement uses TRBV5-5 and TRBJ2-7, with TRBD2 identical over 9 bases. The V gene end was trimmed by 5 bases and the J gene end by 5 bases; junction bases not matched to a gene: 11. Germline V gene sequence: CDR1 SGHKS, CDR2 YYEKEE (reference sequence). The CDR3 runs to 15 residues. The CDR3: CASRVRLADAHEQYF. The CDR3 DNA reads TGTGCCAGCAGGGTGAGACTAGCGGACGCCCACGAGCAGTACTTC.

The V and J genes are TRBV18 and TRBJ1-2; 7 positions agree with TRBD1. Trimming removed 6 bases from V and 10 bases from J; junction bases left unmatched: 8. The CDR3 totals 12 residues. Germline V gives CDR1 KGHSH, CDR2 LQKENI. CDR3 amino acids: CASSGDSVAYTF. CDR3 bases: TGTGCCAGCTCCGGGGACAGCGTGGCCTACACCTTC.

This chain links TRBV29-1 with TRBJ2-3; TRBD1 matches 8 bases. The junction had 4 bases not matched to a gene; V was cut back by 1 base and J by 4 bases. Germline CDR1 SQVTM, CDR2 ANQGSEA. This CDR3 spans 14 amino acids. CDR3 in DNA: TGCAGCGTTGAAGGCAGGGGGCAGTCAGATACGCAGTATTTT. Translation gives CSVEGRGQSDTQYF.